The rows below give T cell receptor beta chains drawn from one sample of a study of blood T cells in healthy people across ages. TCRdb called the 5' RACE reads again in MiXCR, with one record for every CDR3 protein. The repertoire has roughly 800,000 distinct CDR3 sequences, nearly 60% of them found once; the top ten carry around 22%. Sequencing was carried out using blood. The receptors here all came from a man aged 30 to 39 in good health. Both conserved end residues are part of each CDR3.

TRBV29-1	TRBJ1-5	CSVRGGSNQPQHF
TRBV7-2	TRBJ2-5	CASSFSGTGETQYF
TRBV2	TRBJ1-4	CASSEIEGGSGKLFF
TRBV15	TRBJ2-1	CATSRTQETQFF
TRBV27	TRBJ2-2	CASSVSLVEELFF
TRBV28	TRBJ2-7	CASSFRDRFYEQYF
TRBV7-2	TRBJ2-5	CASSPLPGVQETQYF
TRBV7-2	TRBJ1-5	CASSSGAGQPQHF
TRBV20-1	TRBJ2-7	CSAEKSGRGNEQYF
TRBV7-9	TRBJ2-1	CASVRGGGEQFF
TRBV15	TRBJ2-7	CATSRDPPETGSSYEQYF
TRBV27	TRBJ1-4	CASSSTGISEKLFF
TRBV6-6	TRBJ2-4	CASSSRDRGTSQYF
TRBV5-1	TRBJ2-5	CASSLSPNVRSEETQYF
TRBV5-1	TRBJ2-3	CASSRGTKDTQYF
TRBV15	TRBJ2-1	CATSRVRDRVPRLFF
TRBV3-1	-	CASSQDYNFYEQYF
TRBV11-2	TRBJ2-1	CASSLGGAGTTYNEQFF
TRBV6-6	TRBJ2-2	CASISGGTNTGELFF
TRBV5-1	TRBJ2-5	CASSLGQGGFSQETQYF
TRBV13	-	CASSLTGQGASYEQYF
TRBV2	TRBJ1-2	CASGTAYGYTF
TRBV15	TRBJ2-5	CATSGRDREETQYF
TRBV6-5	TRBJ2-5	CASSRGGPEETQYF
TRBV10-3	TRBJ2-7	CAIRGLAGGGFYEQYF
TRBV29-1	TRBJ1-2	CSVGQGAVGYTF
TRBV6-6	TRBJ2-3	CASSYARTDTQYF
TRBV5-1	TRBJ2-1	CASSTTVGATYNEQFF
TRBV3-1	TRBJ1-2	CASSQGPGNYGYTF
TRBV2	TRBJ2-6	CASKRDGNSGANVLTF
TRBV20-1	-	CSPQGTSGGETQYF
TRBV28	TRBJ2-7	CASGSGAHYEQYF
TRBV6-5	TRBJ2-1	CASSTTPLFSYNEQFF
TRBV6-5	TRBJ2-1	CASSFGQGPGNEQFF
TRBV6-5	TRBJ1-1	CASSYSQFGRGQGVTEAFF
TRBV9	TRBJ1-1	CASSVTVNTEAFF
TRBV5-6	TRBJ1-1	CASSLAGRTNTEAFF
TRBV29-1	TRBJ1-2	CSGFLEYGYTF
TRBV4-3	TRBJ2-7	CASSQDQDSSYEQYF
TRBV9	TRBJ2-1	CASSPRVTHSSYNEQFF
TRBV27	TRBJ2-3	CASKTTGTQYF
TRBV6-1	TRBJ2-4	CASRTPSGTSGREAKNIQYF
TRBV7-2	TRBJ2-3	CASSLGGLAGDTQYF
TRBV20-1	TRBJ2-7	CSATDDTYEQYF
TRBV7-9	TRBJ1-2	CASSLLWLDYGYTF
TRBV29-1	TRBJ1-2	CSVAGTGYGYTF
TRBV29-1	TRBJ2-3	CSVETGGGDTQYF
TRBV12-3/TRBV12-4	TRBJ1-2	CASSYETGGKGYTF
TRBV30	TRBJ2-5	CAWSFSSPVEQYF
TRBV9	TRBJ2-3	CASSRPGGVADTQYF
TRBV15	TRBJ2-7	CATSRGALWASGTYEQYF
TRBV12-5	TRBJ2-1	CASGGLPNPTTYNEQFF
TRBV6-4	TRBJ2-3	CASSGQGHSDTQYF
TRBV7-9	TRBJ2-3	CASSLNSGVTDTQYF
TRBV29-1	TRBJ1-5	CSVLPGTGNQPQHF
TRBV6-2/TRBV6-3	TRBJ1-5	CASSDSWDQPQHF